This T cell receptor beta chain was found in a study of PD-L1 blockade in urothelial cancer. At the level of the study: At 3 weeks after treatment start (second dose) and again at 6 weeks, blood was analyzed.

The CDR3 length is 13 residues. V was clipped by 5 bases and J by 5 bases, with 12 bases between them. CDR1 MRHNA and CDR2 SNTAGT come from the germline V gene. Synthetic spike-ins, TCR analog templates, were added into each PCR. Sequencing was performed with immunoSEQ multiplex PCR; in TCRdb, only in-frame clones are kept and a portion is missing. The data show about 120,000 clones, roughly 88% seen once. Time point of the sample: peripheral blood 6 weeks after treatment start. This receptor was obtained from a man over 45 with urothelial cancer. This sequence joins TRBV6-4 and TRBJ2-5, with a tentative D call TRBD2 (6 bases). The sequencing used PBMCs, collected around atezolizumab (anti-PD-L1) treatment. The chain's CDR3 is CASSREEGETQYF. The DNA of the CDR3 is TGTGCCAGCAGTCGTGAGGAGGGTGAGACCCAGTACTTC.